This T cell receptor beta chain was retrieved from a study of CXCR3-negative and CXCR3-positive naive CD8 T cells. The germline CDR1 and CDR2 sequences are SGHVS and FNYEAQ. The CDR3 consists of 14 residues. Study-wide points: Both naive subsets had comparably high diversity; memory CD8+ cells much lower. Researchers reported similar TRBV-TRBJ usage in naive CXCR3-negative and CXCR3-positive cells, though memory differed. Hydrophobicity was higher for TRB CDR3s found in CXCR3-positive naive cells than in CXCR3-negative naive cells.

Via 5' RACE with UMI labels, TRB cDNA libraries were prepared. From the 5' RACE reads, TCRdb lists one entry per CDR3 protein and no DNA. In all, the sample yields about 92,000 distinct CDR3 sequences. Points on this clonotype: Its target is not known.

The study sorted every CD8+ T cell subset in triplicate at 300,000 cells each. Naive CD8+ T cells carried a CD45RO-CCR7+CD27+CD95- phenotype. The sequenced sample was naive CXCR3+ CD8+ T cells from blood. Documented subset: CD45RO-CCR7+CD27+CD95- naive CD8+ T cells expressing CXCR3 (TNR3+). The genes are TRBV7-6 and TRBJ2-7; no DNA is available, so the TRBD1 call from TCRdb remains unchecked. The clonotype was recovered from a human donor in good health. Some clones in this sample may be carry-over from other donors' samples. The chain's CDR3 is CASSLGTEAYEQYF.